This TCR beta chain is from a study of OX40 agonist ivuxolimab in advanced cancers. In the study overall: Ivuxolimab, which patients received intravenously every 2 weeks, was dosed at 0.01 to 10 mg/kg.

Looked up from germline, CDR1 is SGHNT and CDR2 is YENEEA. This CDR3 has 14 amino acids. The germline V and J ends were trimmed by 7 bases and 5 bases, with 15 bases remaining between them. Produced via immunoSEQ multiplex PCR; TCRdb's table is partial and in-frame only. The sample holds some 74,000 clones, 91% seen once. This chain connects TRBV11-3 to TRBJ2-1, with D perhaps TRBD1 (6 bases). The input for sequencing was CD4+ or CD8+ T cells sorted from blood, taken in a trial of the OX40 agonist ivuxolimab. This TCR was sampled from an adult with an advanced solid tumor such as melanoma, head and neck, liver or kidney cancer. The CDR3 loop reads CASTLGGEHNEQFF. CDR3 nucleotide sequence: TGTGCCAGCACCCTAGGGGGAGAGCACAATGAGCAGTTCTTC. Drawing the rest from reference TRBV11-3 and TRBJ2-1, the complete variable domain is EAGVVQSPRYKIIEKKQPVAFWCNPISGHNTLYWYLQNLGQGPELLIRYENEEAVDDSQLPKDRFSAERLKGVDSTLKIQPAELGDSAVYLCASTLGGEHNEQFFGPGTRLTVL.